The rows below give T cell receptor beta chains drawn from one sample of a study of beta chain features in type 1 diabetes. The method was immunoSEQ multiplex PCR; TCRdb's version includes in-frame clones alone and lacks a portion of them. The sample comprises 250,000 to 350,000 clones, approximately 16% of which are singletons, and about 0.014% rests with the top ten. The sequenced sample was naive CD4+ T cells from blood. These receptors all stem from a man between 18 and 29 years old with type 1 diabetes. The CDR3 runs from the conserved cysteine through the conserved F or W. A D gene is named only where the DNA matches it firmly. Clone size appears in some rows only: once, few, many, or a class for an expanded clone.

few	TRBD1	TRBV7-8	TRBJ2-1	TGTGCCAGCAGCTCCGGACAGGGGCGCAATGAGCAGTTCTTC	CASSSGQGRNEQFF
few	-	TRBV11-2	TRBJ2-1	TGTGCCAGCAGCTATGGACAGAGCTCCTACAATGAGCAGTTCTTC	CASSYGQSSYNEQFF
-	-	TRBV30	TRBJ1-3	TGTGCCTGGAGTGTATCCGGGACTACTCCTCGAAACACCATATATTTT	CAWSVSGTTPRNTIYF
-	-	TRBV7-2	TRBJ2-3	TGTGCCAGCAGCTTAGTTGAGGGCGCAGATACGCAGTATTTT	CASSLVEGADTQYF
-	-	TRBV5-5	TRBJ1-2	TGTGCCAGCAGCTCCCCCAGGGGTGAAACTGGCTACACCTTC	CASSSPRGETGYTF
once	-	TRBV19	TRBJ2-7	TGTGCCAGTAGTATAGCGCCCCACTCCTCCTACGAGCAGTACTTC	CASSIAPHSSYEQYF
-	TRBD2	TRBV7-2	TRBJ2-7	TGTGCCAGCAGCCCTGGACTAGCGGGGGGTCCTAGCTCCTACGAGCAGTACTTC	CASSPGLAGGPSSYEQYF
-	-	TRBV2	TRBJ2-7	TGTGCCAGCAGTGACCCTATACCGAGCTCCTACGAGCAGTACTTC	CASSDPIPSSYEQYF
-	TRBD2	TRBV4-3	TRBJ2-3	TGCGCCAGCAGCCAAGATACGAGCGGAGCGGGGACCACAGATACGCAGTATTTT	CASSQDTSGAGTTDTQYF
-	-	TRBV4-2	TRBJ2-1	TGTGCCAGCAGCCTTCTCAACCTAGCAGATGAGCAGTTCTTC	CASSLLNLADEQFF
few	TRBD1	TRBV27	TRBJ2-5	TGTGCCAGCAGCATTTTGGGACAGGGGGTCCAAGAGACCCAGTACTTC	CASSILGQGVQETQYF
-	TRBD2	TRBV30	TRBJ2-3	TGTGCCTGGAGTCAAGCGGGGAGCACAGATACGCAGTATTTT	CAWSQAGSTDTQYF
few	-	TRBV18	TRBJ1-5	TGTGCCAGCTCCCTGAGTGGGCTCAATCAGCCCCAGCATTTT	CASSLSGLNQPQHF